This T cell receptor beta chain is from a study of control samples from healthy donors and cancer patients (dated by TCRdb to about 2020). Comments on this clone: Its antigen is not yet known. No base quality information exists; no much larger clone differs at one position.

Its CDR3 holds 16 amino acids, cysteine through phenylalanine. Only CDR3 DNA is held: 48 bases, read in frame from base 1. The germline V gene supplies CDR1 SGHVS and CDR2 FNYEAQ. The germline V and J ends show losses of 5 bases and 4 bases respectively, and no gene match explains 11 bases of the junction. Libraries were built with the immunoSEQ multiplex PCR assay. TCRdb stores this immuneACCESS table with in-frame sequences only. Part of the clones is absent; in the studies checked, under half of the shortfall reflects unresolved V genes, and no reason is known for the rest. This sample holds roughly 88,000 clones; 90% to 95% were observed only once. The ten largest clones take up roughly 15% of the sample.

The TCR was taken from a man between 50 and 59 years old in good health. Sequenced sample: blood. The chain is made from TRBV7-6 and TRBJ2-1; 7 bases in between match TRBD2. The CDR3 reads CASSRATSANYNEQFF. The DNA sequence is TGTGCCAGCAGCCGGGCTACTAGCGCCAATTACAATGAGCAGTTCTTC.